These 30 T cell receptor beta chains were sequenced from one sample in a study of cytomegalovirus exposure and HLA in healthy donors (dated by TCRdb to the late 2010s). Library preparation employed the immunoSEQ multiplex PCR assay. For the multiplex PCR, a mixture combining 60 forward primers for TCR Vbeta segments and 13 reverse primers for TCR Jbeta segments was used. The source is immuneACCESS, and TCRdb retained only in-frame sequences with V and J called. Part of the clones is not carried over; for the studies checked, unresolved V genes explain less than half of this, and the remainder is unexplained. This sample lists 150,000 or so clones; more than 75% were detected once. The ten biggest clones cover roughly 12% of the sample. The sequenced material came from PBMCs. The receptors shown here come from a man aged 30 to 39 in good health and CMV-seropositive.

The gene calls are TRBV2 and TRBJ1-2, with 10 nucleotides matching TRBD1. The CDR3 is 14 amino acids. The V segment lost 6 bases and the J segment 8 bases; nucleotides outside the gene matches: 9. Looked up from germline, CDR1 is SNHLY and CDR2 is FYNNEI. The CDR3 loop is CASRTGTGVSGYTF. The CDR3 region has the DNA TGTGCCAGCAGGACCGGGACAGGGGTAAGCGGCTACACCTTC.

This chain joins TRBV28 and TRBJ2-2; 11 positions match TRBD1. The germline V gene encodes CDR1 MDHEN and CDR2 SYDVKM. The CDR3 consists of 16 residues. Unmatched junction bases numbered 8, after V lost 11 bases and J lost 0 bases. This chain's CDR3 is CAGRDRGTTNTGELFF. The CDR3 DNA follows: TGTGCCGGCCGGGACAGGGGGACTACGAACACCGGGGAGCTGTTTTTT.

The count of this clone is one. The chain has TRBV6-1 and TRBJ2-4; no reliable D call. In germline, CDR1 is MNHNS, CDR2 SASEGT. This CDR3 contains 13 residues. Trimming pared 7 bases from V and 0 bases from J, leaving 7 bases between. The chain's CDR3 is CASTILAKNIQYF. The CDR3, as DNA: TGTGCCAGCACTATACTAGCCAAAAACATTCAGTACTTC.

This clone was found a few times. The CDR3 DNA follows: TGTGCCAGCACCAAGGGGGTAACTAATGAAAAACTGTTTTTT. Translating gives CASTKGVTNEKLFF. The chain employs TRBV7-8 and TRBJ1-4, with a possible D match to TRBD1 (6 bases). There are 14 residues in the CDR3. Trimming removed 7 bases at V and 1 base at J, with 10 bases between. CDR1 SGHVS and CDR2 FQNEAQ come from the germline V gene.

This clone appeared a single time. V and J are TRBV11-2 and TRBJ2-7; 8 bases map to TRBD1. Germline values: CDR1 SGHAT, CDR2 FQNNGV. This CDR3 is built from 16 residues. The V and J ends lost 5 bases and 2 bases, in that order; junction bases with no gene match: 11. The CDR3 bases are TGTGCCAGCAGCCAAAGTGCAGGGGGCGATACCTACGAGCAGTACTTC. Protein sequence: CASSQSAGGDTYEQYF.

The genes are TRBV5-1 and TRBJ2-7; 10 positions agree with TRBD1. The germline CDR1 and CDR2 sequences are SGHRS and YFSETQ. The CDR3 runs to 15 residues. Unmatched junction bases numbered 7, after V lost 4 bases and J lost 3 bases. The CDR3 region has the DNA TGCGCCAGCAGCCTCCGGACAGGGGGTGACTACGAGCAGTACTTC. Translated: CASSLRTGGDYEQYF.

The chain couples TRBV7-9 to TRBJ2-5; D unclear. The CDR3 totals 16 residues. V was clipped by 0 bases and J by 4 bases, with 15 bases between them. Germline values: CDR1 SEHNR, CDR2 FQNEAQ (reference sequence). The CDR3 sequence is CASSLAISIGRETQYF. The DNA for the CDR3 is TGTGCCAGCAGCTTAGCCATATCCATTGGCAGAGAGACCCAGTACTTC.

The genes are TRBV7-9 and TRBJ2-5; the match to TRBD2 covers 13 bases. V dropped 3 bases and J dropped 5; count of bases not matched to a gene: 9. The CDR3 contains 17 residues. From germline, CDR1 is SEHNR and CDR2 FQNEAQ (reference sequence). The CDR3 is CASSFPRTSGRAETQYF. CDR3 nucleotides: TGTGCCAGCAGCTTCCCCCGAACTAGCGGGAGGGCCGAGACCCAGTACTTC.

The chain couples TRBV20-1 to TRBJ2-7; unclear D gene. Trimming shortened V by 5 bases and J by 6 bases, and 8 bases separated the two germline ends. The CDR3 spans 10 residues. The V gene's germline CDR1 is DFQATT and CDR2 SNEGSKA (reference sequence). The DNA of the CDR3 is TGCAGTGCTCGCAGTATCGAGCAGTACTTC. Protein product: CSARSIEQYF.

This clone occurred once. The chain employs TRBV5-6 and TRBJ2-1; 8 nucleotides align to TRBD2. With V trimmed by 3 bases and J by 6 bases, 8 bases remained unmatched. The CDR3 is 15 amino acids. Germline loops: CDR1 SGHDT, CDR2 YYEEEE. The CDR3 protein is CASSSSGRDGNEQFF. Here the CDR3 DNA reads TGTGCCAGCAGCTCTAGCGGGCGGGACGGCAATGAGCAGTTCTTC.

This sequence joins TRBV9 and TRBJ2-5, with 8 bases that match TRBD1. The CDR3 has 15 amino acids. With 4 bases clipped from V and 5 bases from J, the junction kept 10 bases outside the gene matches. The germline CDR1 and CDR2 sequences are SGDLS and YYNGEE. CDR3 sequence reads: CASSSRDRWSETQYF. The CDR3 region has the DNA TGTGCCAGCAGCAGCCGGGACAGGTGGTCGGAGACCCAGTACTTC.

CDR3 sequence reads: CAWSALQGGFDNSPLHF. The CDR3 DNA sequence: TGTGCCTGGAGTGCCTTGCAAGGGGGTTTCGATAATTCACCCCTCCACTTT. The rearrangement uses TRBV30 and TRBJ1-6; TRBD1 might be the D (6 bases). V lost 1 base to trimming and J lost 5 bases, with 18 bases between them. There are 17 residues in the CDR3. Germline-derived CDR1 and CDR2 are GTSNPN and SVGIG (reference sequence). Together with reference TRBV30 and TRBJ1-6, the CDR3 gives the full variable domain: SQTIHQWPATLVQPVGSPLSLECTVEGTSNPNLYWYRQAAGRGLQLLFYSVGIGQISSEVPQNLSASRPQDRQFILSSKKLLLSDSGFYLCAWSALQGGFDNSPLHFGNGTRLTVT.

The chain links TRBV29-1 to TRBJ2-5; no clear D. The last part of the DNA fits TRBJ2-7 better; the J call may be wrong. The CDR3 contains 11 residues. Germline V gene lookup returns CDR1 SQVTM and CDR2 ANQGSEA. The CDR3 sequence: CSVLTEYEQYF. The CDR3 DNA sequence: TGCAGCGTTCTCACTGAATACGAGCAGTACTTC.

The chain is built from TRBV5-6 and TRBJ2-5, with 8 bases aligning to TRBD1. CDR3 size: 13 residues. V dropped 4 bases and J dropped 4; count of bases not matched to a gene: 3. The germline V gene encodes CDR1 SGHDT and CDR2 YYEEEE. CDR3 nucleotide sequence: TGTGCCAGCAGCCGTACAGGGGGAGAGACCCAGTACTTC. The encoded protein is CASSRTGGETQYF. The full variable domain, in which reference TRBV5-6 and TRBJ2-5 provide the parts outside the CDR3, is DAGVTQSPTHLIKTRGQQVTLRCSPKSGHDTVSWYQQALGQGPQFIFQYYEEEERQRGNFPDRFSGHQFPNYSSELNVNALLLGDSALYLCASSRTGGETQYFGPGTRLLVL.

The chain joins TRBV2 to TRBJ2-7; D might be TRBD2 (7 bases). CDR3 length: 16 residues. Looked up from germline, CDR1 is SNHLY and CDR2 is FYNNEI. V lost 1 base to trimming and J lost 5 bases, with 18 bases between them. The CDR3 loop is CASSEVHEGGSDEQYF. As DNA, the CDR3 is TGTGCCAGCAGTGAAGTTCATGAGGGGGGGTCCGACGAGCAGTACTTC. Supplemented by reference TRBV2 and TRBJ2-7, the full variable domain reads EPEVTQTPSHQVTQMGQEVILRCVPISNHLYFYWYRQILGQKVEFLVSFYNNEISEKSEIFDDQFSVERPDGSNFTLKIRSTKLEDSAMYFCASSEVHEGGSDEQYFGPGTRLTVT.

This chain connects TRBV4-1 to TRBJ2-7; TRBD1 matches at 9 bases. CDR3 length: 16 residues. CDR1 and CDR2 from the germline V gene are MGHRA and YSYEKL. The V gene end was trimmed by 2 bases and the J gene end by 2 bases; junction bases not matched to a gene: 7. Here the CDR3 DNA reads TGCGCCAGCAGCCAAACGGTGGGACAGGGTACCTACGAGCAGTACTTC. Its translation is CASSQTVGQGTYEQYF.

The chain recombines TRBV30 with TRBJ2-1; D may be TRBD1 (6 bases). The CDR3 totals 14 residues. Trimming took 1 base from V and 4 from J, leaving 11 bases between them. Germline V gene sequence: CDR1 GTSNPN, CDR2 SVGIG (reference sequence). CDR3 nucleotide sequence: TGTGCCTGGAGTGCCGGACAGCGTTACAATGAGCAGTTCTTC. It encodes CAWSAGQRYNEQFF.

The chain joins TRBV28 to TRBJ1-2; D remains ambiguous. Trimming removed 2 bases from V and 7 bases from J, with 14 bases in between. The CDR3 loop spans 14 amino acids. The germline gives CDR1 MDHEN, CDR2 SYDVKM. The CDR3 spells CASSLVSRESGYTF. The CDR3 coding sequence is TGTGCCAGCAGTTTAGTGAGCCGCGAGTCTGGCTACACCTTC.

The chain employs TRBV28 and TRBJ2-7; TRBD1 aligns across 7 bases. In germline, CDR1 is MDHEN, CDR2 SYDVKM. This CDR3 spans 14 amino acids. The J segment lost 1 base and the V segment lost 5 bases, leaving 5 bases of the junction unmatched. In nucleotides, the CDR3 is TGTGCCAGCAGTCGACAGGGAATTTCCTACGAGCAGTACTTC. It encodes CASSRQGISYEQYF.

This clone occurred once. This rearrangement joins TRBV2 to TRBJ2-2; D is undetermined. Germline V gene data show CDR1 as SNHLY and CDR2 as FYNNEI. Trimming left V 2 bases short and J 1 base short, with 8 bases between. This CDR3 is 15 amino acids long. The CDR3 protein is CASSESGQNTGELFF. CDR3 nucleotide sequence: TGTGCCAGCAGTGAATCAGGCCAGAACACCGGGGAGCTGTTTTTT.

The J gene is TRBJ2-1, the V gene TRBV7-2; TRBD2 matches at 10 bases. J gave up 4 bases and V 5 bases, and 11 bases lay outside the gene matches. The CDR3 spans 17 residues. The germline CDR1 and CDR2 sequences are SGHTA and FQGNSA. The CDR3 nucleotides read TGTGCCAGCAGCCCCGGAAGCGGGAGGGCTGGATACAATGAGCAGTTCTTC. Translation: CASSPGSGRAGYNEQFF. Looking up the rest from reference TRBV7-2 and TRBJ2-1 gives the full variable domain: GAGVSQSPSNKVTEKGKDVELRCDPISGHTALYWYRQSLGQGLEFLIYFQGNSAPDKSGLPSDRFSAERTGGSVSTLTIQRTQQEDSAVYLCASSPGSGRAGYNEQFFGPGTRLTVL.

The chain links TRBV28 to TRBJ1-1, with D unresolved. V was shortened by 2 bases and J by 5 bases, with 15 bases between the two germline ends. The CDR3 contains 15 residues. Germline V gene lookup returns CDR1 MDHEN and CDR2 SYDVKM. In nucleotides, the CDR3 is TGTGCCAGCAGTTTACCCCCCAGTATCGGGACTGAAGCTTTCTTT. Translating it yields CASSLPPSIGTEAFF.

This clone was seen more than once but under ten times. The CDR3 nucleotides are TGTGCCAGCAGCTTCCGGAGGTCGGGGCAGTACTTC. This sequence encodes CASSFRRSGQYF. The J gene is TRBJ2-7, the V gene TRBV5-8; the D gene is possibly TRBD2 (5 bases). The CDR3 spans 12 residues. Trimming took 2 bases from V and 9 from J, leaving 12 bases between them. In germline, CDR1 is SGHTS, CDR2 YDEGEE.

The chain employs TRBV4-1 and TRBJ1-5; the match to TRBD1 covers 9 bases. Germline-derived CDR1 and CDR2 are MGHRA and YSYEKL. J was trimmed by 0 bases and V by 3 bases; bases with no gene match: 9. This CDR3 comprises 18 residues. The CDR3 here is CASSHGQGTILSNQPQHF. As DNA, the CDR3 is TGCGCCAGCAGCCACGGACAGGGGACTATCCTTAGCAATCAGCCCCAGCATTTT.

This clone has only one observation. This sequence joins TRBV7-9 and TRBJ2-7; 10 nucleotides line up with TRBD2. V trimming: 8 bases; J trimming: 4 bases; junction bases outside the gene matches: 8. The CDR3 has 14 amino acids. The V gene's germline CDR1 is SEHNR and CDR2 FQNEAQ (reference sequence). This CDR3 is CASRGAGGPYEQYF. CDR3 DNA sequence: TGTGCCAGCCGGGGAGCGGGAGGGCCGTACGAGCAGTACTTC.

V usage is TRBV9 and J usage is TRBJ2-3; D is unresolved. The germline V gene has CDR1 SGDLS and CDR2 YYNGEE. Deletions cut 0 bases from V and 6 bases from J, with 5 bases between. The CDR3 spans 12 residues. This CDR3 is CASSVVEDTQYF. DNA of the CDR3: TGTGCCAGCAGCGTAGTAGAGGATACGCAGTATTTT.

In its sample, this clone was seen a few times. The chain joins TRBV19 to TRBJ1-4, with 10 bases that match TRBD1. Trimming removed 5 bases from V and 7 bases from J; junction bases left unmatched: 7. The CDR3 is made up of 15 amino acids. CDR1 and CDR2 from the germline V gene are LNHDA and SQIVND (reference sequence). In DNA form, the CDR3 reads TGTGCCAGTAGTCCATGGACAGGGGGAGCTGAAAAACTGTTTTTT. The encoded protein is CASSPWTGGAEKLFF. Based on the CDR3 plus reference TRBV19 and TRBJ1-4, the full variable domain is DGGITQSPKYLFRKEGQNVTLSCEQNLNHDAMYWYRQDPGQGLRLIYYSQIVNDFQKGDIAEGYSVSREKKESFPLTVTSAQKNPTAFYLCASSPWTGGAEKLFFGSGTQLSVL.

The V gene is TRBV7-9, the J gene TRBJ1-5; D gene ambiguous. Germline CDR1 reads SEHNR; CDR2 reads FQNEAQ (reference sequence). This CDR3 region has 12 residues. Trimming stripped 4 bases from V and 4 bases from J, with 5 bases between. The CDR3 region is CASSYKNQPQHF. DNA of the CDR3: TGTGCCAGCAGCTATAAAAATCAGCCCCAGCATTTT.

This chain connects TRBV4-2 to TRBJ1-4; TRBD1 matches 8 bases. This CDR3 is built from 14 residues. The V segment lost 8 bases and the J segment 5 bases; nucleotides outside the gene matches: 7. Germline CDR1 and CDR2: LGHNA and YNFKEQ. CDR3 DNA: TGTGCCAGCGAAACAGGGGGGAAAAATGAAAAACTGTTTTTT. The encoded protein is CASETGGKNEKLFF.

In this sample, this clone turned up once. The J gene is TRBJ2-7, the V gene TRBV28; 14 bases agree with TRBD2. CDR3 size: 23 residues. Trimming took 3 bases from V and 5 from J; bases not matched to a gene: 27. Germline CDR1 reads MDHEN; CDR2 reads SYDVKM. DNA for the CDR3: TGTGCCAGCAGTTTTAGGTCCGACACCGGAACTGAAAAAACGGGACTAGCGGGAGACGAGCAGTACTTC. It translates to CASSFRSDTGTEKTGLAGDEQYF. Variable domain in full (rest from reference TRBV28 and TRBJ2-7): DVKVTQSSRYLVKRTGEKVFLECVQDMDHENMFWYRQDPGLGLRLIYFSYDVKMKEKGDIPEGYSVSREKKERFSLILESASTNQTSMYLCASSFRSDTGTEKTGLAGDEQYFGPGTRLTVT.